Described below is a single TCR beta chain sequence and its context. This CDR3 comprises 13 residues. Germline V CDR1 and CDR2: SNHLY, FYNNEI. V was pared by 6 bases and J by 8 bases, with 14 bases between. This sample is part of a study of cytomegalovirus exposure and HLA in healthy donors. Amplification used 60 Vbeta primers and 13 Jbeta primers. Data came from immunoSEQ multiplex PCR; TCRdb stores just in-frame clones and leaves some out. The repertoire includes 90,000 to 120,000 clones, around three quarters of them detected once, and more than 2% sits in the top ten. The receptor's source is a man in his fifties or sixties in good health and CMV-seropositive. The chain carries TRBV2 and TRBJ2-1; no clear D gene. Sequencing was carried out using PBMCs. The CDR3 loop is CASRKNYYYEQFF. CDR3 coding DNA: TGTGCCAGCAGGAAGAACTATTATTATGAGCAGTTCTTC.